This T cell receptor (beta chain) was identified during a study of blood T cell repertoires in COVID-19. Participants had their cohort set by participant-reported clinical history. In the authors' methods: Reference gene primer amplification yielded estimated nucleated cell counts. The method was immunoSEQ multiplex PCR; TCRdb's version includes in-frame clones alone and lacks a portion of them. The V and J calls and the clone size are those of that table, but D and trimming were determined from the DNA. The table includes about 150,000 clones, 75% to 90% detected once. The CDR3 is made up of 15 amino acids. The J segment lost 4 bases and the V segment lost 8 bases, leaving 14 bases of the junction unmatched. Germline loops: CDR1 SGHVS, CDR2 FQNEAQ.

The source is a woman in her thirties or forties who had been exposed to COVID-19. This chain uses TRBV7-8 with TRBJ2-7, with 7 bases aligning to TRBD2. Sequencing was performed on PBMCs or T cells enriched from blood (not recorded which). The CDR3 DNA follows: TGTGCCAGCGGAAAAGCCGGGACTAAAATTTACGAGCAGTACTTC. It codes for CASGKAGTKIYEQYF.